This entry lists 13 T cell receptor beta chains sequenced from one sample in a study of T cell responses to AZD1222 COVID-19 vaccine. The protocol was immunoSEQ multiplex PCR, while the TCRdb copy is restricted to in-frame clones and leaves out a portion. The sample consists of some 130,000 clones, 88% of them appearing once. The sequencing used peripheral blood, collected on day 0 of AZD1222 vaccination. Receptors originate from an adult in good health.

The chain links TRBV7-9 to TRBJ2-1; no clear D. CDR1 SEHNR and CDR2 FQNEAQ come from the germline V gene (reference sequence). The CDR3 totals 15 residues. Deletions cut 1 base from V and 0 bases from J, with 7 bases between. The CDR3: CASSLGSASYNEQFF. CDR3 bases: TGTGCCAGCAGCTTAGGGAGTGCCTCCTACAATGAGCAGTTCTTC.

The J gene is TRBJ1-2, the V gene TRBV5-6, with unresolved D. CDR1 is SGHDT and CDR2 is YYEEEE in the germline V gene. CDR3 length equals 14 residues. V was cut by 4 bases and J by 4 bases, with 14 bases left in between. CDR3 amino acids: CASSEPGAAYGYTF. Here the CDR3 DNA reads TGTGCCAGCAGCGAACCGGGAGCCGCCTATGGCTACACCTTC.

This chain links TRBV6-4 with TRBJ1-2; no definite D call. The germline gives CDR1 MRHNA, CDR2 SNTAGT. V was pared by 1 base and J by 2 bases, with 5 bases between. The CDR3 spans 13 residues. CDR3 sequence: CASSDYTNYGYTF. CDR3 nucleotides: TGTGCCAGCAGTGACTACACAAACTATGGCTACACCTTC.

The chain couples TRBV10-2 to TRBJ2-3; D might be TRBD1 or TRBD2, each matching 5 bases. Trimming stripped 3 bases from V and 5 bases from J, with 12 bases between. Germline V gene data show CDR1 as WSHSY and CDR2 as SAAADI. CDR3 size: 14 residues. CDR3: CASSEPGAVDTQYF. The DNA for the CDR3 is TGCGCCAGCAGTGAACCCGGGGCGGTAGATACGCAGTATTTT.

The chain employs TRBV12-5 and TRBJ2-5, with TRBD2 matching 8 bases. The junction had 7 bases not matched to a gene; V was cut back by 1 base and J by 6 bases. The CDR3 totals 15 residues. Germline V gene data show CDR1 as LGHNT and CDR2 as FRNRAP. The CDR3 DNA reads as TGTGCTAGTGGTTTGGACGCGGGGGGCGTTAAGACCCAGTACTTC. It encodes CASGLDAGGVKTQYF.

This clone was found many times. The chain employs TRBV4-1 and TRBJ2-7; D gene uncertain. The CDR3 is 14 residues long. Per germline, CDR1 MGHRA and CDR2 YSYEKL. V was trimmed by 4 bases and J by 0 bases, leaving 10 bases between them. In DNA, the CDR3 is TGCGCCAGCAGCCCAACGTGGGTCTCCTACGAGCAGTACTTC. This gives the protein CASSPTWVSYEQYF.

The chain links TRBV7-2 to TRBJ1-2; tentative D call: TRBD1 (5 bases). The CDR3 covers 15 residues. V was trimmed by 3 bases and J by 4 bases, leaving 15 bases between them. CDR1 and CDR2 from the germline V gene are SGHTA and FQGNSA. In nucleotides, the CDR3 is TGTGCCAGCAGCTTTCGGGGGGATTGGGGCTATGGCTACACCTTC. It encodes CASSFRGDWGYGYTF.

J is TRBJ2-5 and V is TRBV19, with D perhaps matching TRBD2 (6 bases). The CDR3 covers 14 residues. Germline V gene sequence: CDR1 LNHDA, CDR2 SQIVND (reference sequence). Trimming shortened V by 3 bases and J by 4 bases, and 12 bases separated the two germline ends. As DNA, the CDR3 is TGTGCCAGTAGTATCCTCGGTAGCGGAGAGACCCAGTACTTC. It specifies CASSILGSGETQYF. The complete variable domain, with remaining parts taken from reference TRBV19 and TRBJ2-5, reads DGGITQSPKYLFRKEGQNVTLSCEQNLNHDAMYWYRQDPGQGLRLIYYSQIVNDFQKGDIAEGYSVSREKKESFPLTVTSAQKNPTAFYLCASSILGSGETQYFGPGTRLLVL.

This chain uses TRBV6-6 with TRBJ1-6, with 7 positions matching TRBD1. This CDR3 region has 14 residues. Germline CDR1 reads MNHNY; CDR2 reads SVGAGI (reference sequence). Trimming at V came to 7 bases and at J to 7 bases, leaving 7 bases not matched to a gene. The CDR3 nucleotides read TGTGCCAGCACCTGGGACAGCTTCAATTCACCCCTCCACTTT. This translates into CASTWDSFNSPLHF.

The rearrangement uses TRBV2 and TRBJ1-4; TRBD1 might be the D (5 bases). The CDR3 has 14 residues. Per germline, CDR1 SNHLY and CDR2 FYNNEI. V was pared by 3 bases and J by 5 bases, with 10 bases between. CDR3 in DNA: TGTGCCAGCAGTGATGGGACGCAAAATGAAAAACTGTTTTTT. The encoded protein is CASSDGTQNEKLFF.

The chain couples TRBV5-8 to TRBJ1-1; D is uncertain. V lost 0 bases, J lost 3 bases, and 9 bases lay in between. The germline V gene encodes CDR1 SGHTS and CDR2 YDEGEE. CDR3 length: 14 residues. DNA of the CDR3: TGTGCCAGCAGCTTGGGGCACTGGTACACTGAAGCTTTCTTT. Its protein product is CASSLGHWYTEAFF.

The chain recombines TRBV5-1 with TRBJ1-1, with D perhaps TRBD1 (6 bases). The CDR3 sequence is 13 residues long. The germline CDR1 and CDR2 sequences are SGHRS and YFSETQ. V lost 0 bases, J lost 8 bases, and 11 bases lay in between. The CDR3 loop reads CASSLVSDREAFF. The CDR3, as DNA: TGCGCCAGCAGCTTGGTTTCCGACAGGGAAGCTTTCTTT. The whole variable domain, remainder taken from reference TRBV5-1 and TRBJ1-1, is KAGVTQTPRYLIKTRGQQVTLSCSPISGHRSVSWYQQTPGQGLQFLFEYFSETQRNKGNFPGRFSGRQFSNSRSEMNVSTLELGDSALYLCASSLVSDREAFFGQGTRLTVV.

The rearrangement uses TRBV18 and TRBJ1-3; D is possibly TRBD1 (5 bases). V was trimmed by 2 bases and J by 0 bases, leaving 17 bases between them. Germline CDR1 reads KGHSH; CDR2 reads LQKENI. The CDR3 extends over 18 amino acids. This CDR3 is CASSPGGNWGSSGNTIYF. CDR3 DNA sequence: TGTGCCAGCTCACCAGGGGGAAATTGGGGCAGCTCTGGAAACACCATATATTTT.